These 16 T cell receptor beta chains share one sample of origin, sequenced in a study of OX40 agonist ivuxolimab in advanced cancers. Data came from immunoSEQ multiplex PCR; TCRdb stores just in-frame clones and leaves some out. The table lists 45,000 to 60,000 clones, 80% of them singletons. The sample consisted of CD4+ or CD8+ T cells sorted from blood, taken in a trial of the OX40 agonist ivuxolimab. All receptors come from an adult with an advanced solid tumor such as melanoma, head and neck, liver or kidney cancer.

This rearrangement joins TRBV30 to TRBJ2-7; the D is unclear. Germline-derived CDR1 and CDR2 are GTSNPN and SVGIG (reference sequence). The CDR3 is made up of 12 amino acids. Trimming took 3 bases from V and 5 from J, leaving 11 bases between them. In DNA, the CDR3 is TGTGCCTGGAGGTTGTCAGGCGACGAGCAGTACTTC. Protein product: CAWRLSGDEQYF.

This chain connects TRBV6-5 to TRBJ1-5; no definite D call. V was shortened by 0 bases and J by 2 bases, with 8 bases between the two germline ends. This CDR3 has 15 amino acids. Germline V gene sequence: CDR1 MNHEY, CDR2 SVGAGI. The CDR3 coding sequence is TGTGCCAGCAGTTACTCCGCCAGCCGCAATCAGCCCCAGCATTTT. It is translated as CASSYSASRNQPQHF.

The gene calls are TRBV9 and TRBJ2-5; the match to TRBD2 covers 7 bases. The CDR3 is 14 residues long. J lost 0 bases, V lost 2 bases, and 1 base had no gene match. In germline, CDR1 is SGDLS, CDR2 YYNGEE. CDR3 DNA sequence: TGTGCCAGCAGCGTGGGGGGGTACCAAGAGACCCAGTACTTC. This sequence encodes CASSVGGYQETQYF.

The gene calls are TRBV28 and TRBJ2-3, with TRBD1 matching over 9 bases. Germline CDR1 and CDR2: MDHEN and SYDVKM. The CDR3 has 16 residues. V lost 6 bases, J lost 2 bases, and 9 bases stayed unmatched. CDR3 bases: TGTGCCAGCAGCCAACCAGGACAGGGGTCCACAGATACGCAGTATTTT. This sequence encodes CASSQPGQGSTDTQYF.

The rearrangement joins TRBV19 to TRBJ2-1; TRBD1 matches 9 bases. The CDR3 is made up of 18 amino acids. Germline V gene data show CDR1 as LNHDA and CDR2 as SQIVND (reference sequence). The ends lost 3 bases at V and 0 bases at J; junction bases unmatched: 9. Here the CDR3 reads CASSIGTGGLSSYNEQFF. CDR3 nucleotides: TGTGCCAGTAGTATCGGTACAGGGGGCCTGAGCTCCTACAATGAGCAGTTCTTC. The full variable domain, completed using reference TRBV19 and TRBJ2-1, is DGGITQSPKYLFRKEGQNVTLSCEQNLNHDAMYWYRQDPGQGLRLIYYSQIVNDFQKGDIAEGYSVSREKKESFPLTVTSAQKNPTAFYLCASSIGTGGLSSYNEQFFGPGTRLTVL.

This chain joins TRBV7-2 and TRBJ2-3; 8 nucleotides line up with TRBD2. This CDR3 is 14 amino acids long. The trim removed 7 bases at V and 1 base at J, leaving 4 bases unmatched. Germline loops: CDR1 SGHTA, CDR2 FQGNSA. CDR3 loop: CASKRRGGTDTQYF. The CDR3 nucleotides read TGTGCCAGCAAACGGCGGGGGGGCACAGATACGCAGTATTTT.

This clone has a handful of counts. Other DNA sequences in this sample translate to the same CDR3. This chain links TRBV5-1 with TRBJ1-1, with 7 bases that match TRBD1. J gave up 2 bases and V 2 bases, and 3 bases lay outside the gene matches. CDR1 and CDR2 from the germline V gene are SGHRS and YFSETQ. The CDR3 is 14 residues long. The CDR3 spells CASSLQGSNTEAFF. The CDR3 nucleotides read TGCGCCAGCAGCTTACAGGGGAGTAACACTGAAGCTTTCTTT. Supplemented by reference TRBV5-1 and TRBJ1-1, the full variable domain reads KAGVTQTPRYLIKTRGQQVTLSCSPISGHRSVSWYQQTPGQGLQFLFEYFSETQRNKGNFPGRFSGRQFSNSRSEMNVSTLELGDSALYLCASSLQGSNTEAFFGQGTRLTVV.

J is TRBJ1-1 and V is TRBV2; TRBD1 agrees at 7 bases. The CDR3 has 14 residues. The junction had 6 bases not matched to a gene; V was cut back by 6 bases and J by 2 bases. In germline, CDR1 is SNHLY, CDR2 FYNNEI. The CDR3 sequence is CASRGQIVNTEAFF. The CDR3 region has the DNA TGTGCCAGCAGGGGACAGATCGTAAACACTGAAGCTTTCTTT.

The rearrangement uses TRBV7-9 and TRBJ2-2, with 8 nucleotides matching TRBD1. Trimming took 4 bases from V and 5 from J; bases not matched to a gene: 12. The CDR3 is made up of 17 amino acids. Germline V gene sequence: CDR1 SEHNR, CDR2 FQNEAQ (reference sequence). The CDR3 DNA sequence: TGTGCCAGCAGCTCCACCTTGACAGGGGATAAGACCGGGGAGCTGTTTTTT. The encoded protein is CASSSTLTGDKTGELFF.

The CDR3 loop is CASSPLDTGELFF. In nucleotides, the CDR3 is TGTGCCAGCTCACCACTTGACACCGGGGAGCTGTTTTTT. J is TRBJ2-2 and V is TRBV18; no firm D call. This CDR3 spans 13 amino acids. The V end lost 1 base, the J end lost 3 bases, and 3 bases lay between the germline ends. Germline-derived CDR1 and CDR2 are KGHSH and LQKENI.

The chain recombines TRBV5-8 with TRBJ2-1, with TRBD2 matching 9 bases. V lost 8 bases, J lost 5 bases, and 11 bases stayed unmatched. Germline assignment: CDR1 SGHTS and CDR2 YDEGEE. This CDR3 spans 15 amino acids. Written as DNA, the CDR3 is TGTGCCAGTCGACCTGGACTAGCGAGGAACAATGAGCAGTTCTTC. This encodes CASRPGLARNNEQFF.

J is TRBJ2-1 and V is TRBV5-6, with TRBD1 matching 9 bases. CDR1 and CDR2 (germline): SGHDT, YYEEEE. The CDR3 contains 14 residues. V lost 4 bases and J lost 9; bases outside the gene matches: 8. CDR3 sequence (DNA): TGTGCCAGCAGCCAACGACAGGGGGGCGGTGAGCAGTTCTTC. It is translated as CASSQRQGGGEQFF.

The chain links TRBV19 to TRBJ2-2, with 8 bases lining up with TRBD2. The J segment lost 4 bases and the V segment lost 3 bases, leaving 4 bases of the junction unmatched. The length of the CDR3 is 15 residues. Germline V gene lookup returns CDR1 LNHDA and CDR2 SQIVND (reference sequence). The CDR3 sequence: CASSILAGTTGELFF. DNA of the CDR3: TGTGCCAGTAGTATTTTAGCGGGGACCACCGGGGAGCTGTTTTTT.

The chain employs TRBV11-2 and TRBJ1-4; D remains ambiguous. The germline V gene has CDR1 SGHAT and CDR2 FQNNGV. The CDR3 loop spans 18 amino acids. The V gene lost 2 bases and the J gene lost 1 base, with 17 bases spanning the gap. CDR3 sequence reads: CASSLKESQVLTNEKLFF. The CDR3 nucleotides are TGTGCCAGCAGCTTAAAGGAGTCGCAGGTCTTAACTAATGAAAAACTGTTTTTT.

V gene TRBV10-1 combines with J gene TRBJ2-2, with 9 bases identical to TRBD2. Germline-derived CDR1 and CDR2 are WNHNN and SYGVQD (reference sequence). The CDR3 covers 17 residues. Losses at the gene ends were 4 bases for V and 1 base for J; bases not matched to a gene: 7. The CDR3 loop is CASSVISGGQNTGELFF. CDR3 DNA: TGCGCCAGCAGTGTGATTAGCGGGGGCCAGAACACCGGGGAGCTGTTTTTT.

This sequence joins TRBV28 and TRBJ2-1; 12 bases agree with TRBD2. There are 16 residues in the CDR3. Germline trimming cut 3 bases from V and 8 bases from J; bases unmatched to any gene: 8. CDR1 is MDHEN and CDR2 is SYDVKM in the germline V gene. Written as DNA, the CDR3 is TGTGCCAGCAGTTTCTCCGGACTAGCGGGAAGGCATGAGCAGTTCTTC. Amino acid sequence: CASSFSGLAGRHEQFF.